The T cell receptor beta chain described here comes from a study of cytomegalovirus exposure and HLA in healthy donors. Study-wide points: With high specificity and sensitivity, the classifier reportedly diagnosed cytomegalovirus status. It was approximately 170 TCR beta chains that were listed as cytomegalovirus-associated. The CMV antigen specificity of a few CMV-associated chains was confirmed through in vitro analysis.

Repertoires were generated with immunoSEQ multiplex PCR, while TCRdb's copy carries only in-frame clones and drops some. Here the sample spans 250,000 to 350,000 clones, 87% being singletons. A remark on this clone: As yet, its antigen is unknown.

The CDR3 runs 13 residues. Germline CDR1 SGHDN, CDR2 FVKESK. V shed 4 bases and J shed 2 bases, with 9 bases lying between them. The sample comprised PBMCs. This chain links TRBV14 with TRBJ2-7; tentatively, D is TRBD1 (5 bases). The origin of this receptor is a woman in her 30s in good health and CMV-seropositive. CDR3 bases: TGTGCCAGCAGCCGACAGATCACCTACGAGCAGTACTTC. This encodes CASSRQITYEQYF.